This T cell receptor (beta chain) was recorded in a study of blood T cell repertoires in COVID-19. Study summary: The study drew acute and convalescent COVID-19 samples from the United States, Italy and Spain. From T cells, B-cell-depleted T cells, or PBMCs came the material, which was cDNA or gDNA.

In the original processing: Reference gene primer amplification yielded estimated nucleated cell counts. Using immunoSEQ multiplex PCR, the repertoire was profiled, and TCRdb retains in-frame clones only, with some absent. V, J and clone size were drawn from that table, and D and trimming were deduced from the DNA. The data hold about 110,000 clones, with about 81% observed a single time. The CDR3 is 15 amino acids. Trimming removed 4 bases from V and 7 bases from J; junction bases left unmatched: 11. CDR1 and CDR2 from the germline V gene are LGHNA and YNFKEQ. This clonotype originated in a man aged 70 or older with acute or convalescent COVID-19. This chain links TRBV4-2 with TRBJ1-2; 8 positions match TRBD1. Sequencing input: peripheral blood. DNA of the CDR3: TGTGCCAGCAGCCTTCCGGACAGGGAGTATGGTGGCTACACCTTC. This translates into CASSLPDREYGGYTF.